A selection of T cell receptor beta chains follows, all from one sample in a study of blood T cell repertoires in COVID-19. TCRdb keeps only in-frame clones here, not all; method: immunoSEQ multiplex PCR. The sample consists of 250,000 or so clones, about 80% of them appearing once. Specimen: peripheral blood. These receptors all come from a woman older than 75 with acute or convalescent COVID-19. Each CDR3 is given with its conserved first and last residue. D genes are given only for firm matches. Clone size, where shown, is once, few, many, or a class for clones that have expanded.

TRBJ2-3 TRBD2 TRBV4-1 few CASSRRLAGGQDTQYF TGCGCCAGCAGCCGGAGACTAGCGGGGGGACAAGATACGCAGTATTTT
TRBJ2-1 TRBD2 TRBV5-1 once CASSFRTSGIFYNEQFF TGCGCCAGCAGCTTCCGGACTAGCGGGATTTTTTACAATGAGCAGTTCTTC
TRBJ2-3 NA TRBV10-3 NA CAISDSRSHDTQYF TGTGCCATCAGTGATTCGCGGTCCCATGATACGCAGTATTTT
TRBJ1-1 NA TRBV3-1/TRBV3-2 few CASSQEPSGLGPRPAFF TGTGCCAGCAGCCAAGAACCCTCCGGGCTGGGGCCTAGGCCAGCTTTCTTT
TRBJ1-6 NA TRBV7-8 NA CASSLAAQGNSPLHF TGTGCCAGCAGCTTAGCGGCTCAGGGAAACTCACCCCTCCACTTT
TRBJ2-7 NA TRBV20-1 NA CSASRAYEQYF TGCAGTGCTAGCAGGGCCTACGAGCAGTACTTC
TRBJ2-7 TRBD2 TRBV4-3 NA CASSRTSGDSYEQYF TGCGCCAGCAGCCGGACTAGCGGGGACTCCTACGAGCAGTACTTC
TRBJ1-4 NA TRBV18 NA CASSGDNPTNEKLFF TGTGCCAGCTCAGGGGACAACCCAACTAATGAAAAACTGTTTTTT
TRBJ2-7 NA TRBV5-1 few CASSLASGRGSYEQYF TGCGCCAGCAGCTTGGCTTCGGGCAGGGGATCCTACGAGCAGTACTTC
TRBJ1-6 TRBD1 TRBV27 NA CASSFRGRNSPLHF TGTGCCAGCAGTTTCAGGGGGCGTAATTCACCCCTCCACTTT
TRBJ2-1 TRBD2 TRBV28 few CASSLPLAGRGSYNEQFF TGTGCCAGCAGTCTACCCCTAGCGGGGAGGGGATCCTACAATGAGCAGTTCTTC
TRBJ1-3 NA TRBV5-1 NA CASSSRGDGNTIYF TGCGCCAGCAGCTCCCGGGGGGATGGAAACACCATATATTTT
TRBJ1-1 TRBD1 TRBV7-9 NA CASSSVTGGVGTEAFF TGTGCCAGCAGCTCCGTGACAGGGGGGGTCGGGACTGAAGCTTTCTTT
TRBJ2-1 TRBD1 TRBV4-1 NA CASSHFRTGGSYNEQFF TGCGCCAGCAGCCACTTCCGGACAGGGGGCTCCTACAATGAGCAGTTCTTC
TRBJ1-6 NA TRBV12-3/TRBV12-4 NA CASSQAPNSPLHF TGTGCCAGCAGTCAGGCCCCAAATTCACCCCTCCACTTT
TRBJ2-1 TRBD2 TRBV6-5 few CASSYSGLGIREQFF TGTGCCAGCAGTTACTCGGGACTAGGGATTCGGGAGCAGTTCTTC
TRBJ2-7 TRBD1 TRBV5-4 NA CASSLQGPTYEQYF TGTGCCAGCAGCTTACAGGGGCCGACCTACGAGCAGTACTTC
TRBJ2-7 TRBD2 TRBV2 NA CASRATAGTSGGYEQYF TGTGCCAGCAGGGCGACAGCCGGGACTAGCGGGGGGTACGAGCAGTACTTC
TRBJ2-3 TRBD1 TRBV18 NA CASSLGTGGFNTDTQYF TGTGCCAGCTCACTCGGGACAGGGGGCTTCAACACAGATACGCAGTATTTT
TRBJ1-1 NA TRBV5-1 few CASSLAVGSWSTEAFF TGCGCCAGCAGCTTGGCCGTCGGGTCCTGGAGCACTGAAGCTTTCTTT
TRBJ1-4 NA TRBV15 NA CATSRGDRSTNEKLFF TGTGCCACCAGCAGAGGAGACAGATCAACTAATGAAAAACTGTTTTTT
TRBJ2-1 TRBD2 TRBV7-9 NA CASSLEAGGKAEQFF TGTGCCAGCAGCTTAGAAGCGGGAGGTAAGGCTGAGCAGTTCTTC
TRBJ2-5 NA TRBV10-3 NA CAARGGGETQYF TGTGCCGCGCGAGGGGGTGGGGAGACCCAGTACTTC
TRBJ1-5 NA TRBV2 NA CASSEKRVNQPQHF TGTGCCAGCAGTGAAAAGAGGGTAAATCAGCCCCAGCATTTT
TRBJ2-2 TRBD2 TRBV6-2/TRBV6-3 NA CASSWFSGVPGELFF TGTGCCAGCAGTTGGTTTAGCGGGGTGCCCGGGGAGCTGTTTTTT
TRBJ2-7 NA TRBV18 NA CASSQAYEQYF TGTGCCAGCTCCCAGGCTTACGAGCAGTACTTC
TRBJ1-2 NA TRBV7-2 NA CASSLEWGRGYGYTF TGTGCCAGCAGCTTAGAATGGGGGCGTGGCTATGGCTACACCTTC
TRBJ1-1 NA TRBV19 NA CASVPRIRQVNTEAFF TGTGCCAGTGTCCCCCGCATCCGACAGGTGAACACTGAAGCTTTCTTT
TRBJ1-1 TRBD1 TRBV25-1 NA CASSELGQGNTEAFF TGTGCCAGCAGTGAATTAGGACAGGGGAACACTGAAGCTTTCTTT
TRBJ1-1 NA TRBV18 NA CASTLIGGDTEAFF TGTGCCAGCACTTTAATAGGAGGGGACACTGAAGCTTTCTTT
TRBJ1-2 NA TRBV3-1/TRBV3-2 few CASSQAAGANYGYTF TGTGCCAGCAGCCAAGCGGCAGGCGCTAACTATGGCTACACCTTC
TRBJ2-3 NA TRBV20-1 NA CSARGGTGTDTQYF TGCAGTGCTCGTGGCGGGACTGGCACAGATACGCAGTATTTT
TRBJ1-5 NA TRBV5-6 few CASSRGYSNQPQHF TGTGCCAGCAGCAGGGGGTATAGCAATCAGCCCCAGCATTTT
TRBJ1-6 TRBD1 TRBV23-1 NA CASSQPGQGALRSPLHF TGCGCCAGCAGTCAACCTGGACAGGGGGCGCTCCGTTCACCCCTCCACTTT
TRBJ1-2 TRBD1 TRBV12-5 once CASGPGTGGGYTF TGTGCTAGTGGCCCAGGGACAGGGGGCGGCTACACCTTC
TRBJ2-3 NA TRBV12-5 NA CASGLGEWTDTQYF TGTGCTAGTGGTTTGGGGGAGTGGACAGATACGCAGTATTTT
TRBJ2-3 NA TRBV2 NA CASSNQGILTHIDTQYF TGTGCCAGCAGTAACCAGGGAATCCTCACACATATAGATACGCAGTATTTT
TRBJ1-6 NA TRBV5-1 many CASSSTGFGAYNSPLHF TGCGCCAGCAGCTCTACAGGGTTTGGAGCCTATAATTCACCCCTCCACTTT
TRBJ1-4 TRBD1 TRBV6-5 NA CASRPPGQFSEKLFF TGTGCCAGCAGACCGCCGGGACAGTTTTCCGAAAAACTGTTTTTT
TRBJ2-3 NA TRBV19 once CASKRGRETDTQYF TGTGCCAGTAAGAGGGGGAGGGAGACAGATACGCAGTATTTT
TRBJ1-6 TRBD1 TRBV18 NA CASSQDRGNSPLHF TGTGCCAGCTCCCAAGACAGGGGTAATTCACCCCTCCACTTT
TRBJ1-4 NA TRBV19 few CASRPATTNEKLFF TGTGCCAGTAGGCCTGCTACAACTAATGAAAAACTGTTTTTT
TRBJ2-7 TRBD1 TRBV19 NA CASSIAWTGSYEQYF TGTGCCAGTAGTATAGCATGGACAGGGAGCTACGAGCAGTACTTC
TRBJ2-7 NA TRBV2 NA CASSGSGQEVSGLYEQYF TGTGCCAGCAGTGGAAGTGGGCAGGAGGTGTCGGGACTCTACGAGCAGTACTTC
TRBJ2-1 TRBD2 TRBV6-5 NA CAGSKGLAIGEQFF TGTGCCGGATCGAAGGGACTAGCGATCGGTGAGCAGTTCTTC
TRBJ1-6 NA TRBV5-6 few CASSPQENNSPLHF TGTGCCAGCAGCCCACAGGAAAATAATTCACCCCTCCACTTT
TRBJ1-2 TRBD1 TRBV5-1 NA CASREGTGRYGYTF TGCGCCAGCAGAGAGGGGACAGGGAGGTATGGCTACACCTTC
TRBJ1-6 TRBD1 TRBV28 NA CASSLQGGNSPLHF TGTGCCAGCAGCTTACAGGGGGGAAATTCACCCCTCCACTTT
TRBJ2-5 NA TRBV4-1 NA CASSPGQRVGETQYF TGCGCCAGCAGCCCCGGACAGAGGGTTGGGGAGACCCAGTACTTC
TRBJ1-5 TRBD1 TRBV29-1 NA CSVGQGNQPQHF TGCAGCGTTGGACAGGGAAATCAGCCCCAGCATTTT
TRBJ2-3 TRBD2 TRBV4-2 NA CASSTGTSRDTQYF TGTGCCAGCAGCACCGGGACTAGCAGAGATACGCAGTATTTT
TRBJ1-1 NA TRBV27 NA CASSYKPPDISGNLEAFF TGTGCCAGCAGTTACAAACCCCCGGACATCTCCGGAAACCTGGAAGCTTTCTTT
TRBJ1-4 NA TRBV21-1 NA CASSKGETGGEKLFF TGTGCCAGCAGCAAAGGTGAGACAGGCGGGGAAAAACTGTTTTTT